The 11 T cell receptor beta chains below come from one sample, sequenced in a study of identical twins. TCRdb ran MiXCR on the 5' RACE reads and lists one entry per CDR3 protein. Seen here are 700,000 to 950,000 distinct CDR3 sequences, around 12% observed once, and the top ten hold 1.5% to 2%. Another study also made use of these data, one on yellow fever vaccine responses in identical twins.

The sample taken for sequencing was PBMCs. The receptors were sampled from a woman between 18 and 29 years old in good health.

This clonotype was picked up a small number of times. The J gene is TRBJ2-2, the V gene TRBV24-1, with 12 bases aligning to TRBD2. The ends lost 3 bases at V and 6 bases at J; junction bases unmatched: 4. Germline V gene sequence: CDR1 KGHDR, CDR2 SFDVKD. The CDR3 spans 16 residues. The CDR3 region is CATSDLAGGSAGELFF. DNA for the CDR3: TGTGCCACCAGTGATCTAGCGGGAGGGTCGGCCGGGGAGCTGTTTTTT.

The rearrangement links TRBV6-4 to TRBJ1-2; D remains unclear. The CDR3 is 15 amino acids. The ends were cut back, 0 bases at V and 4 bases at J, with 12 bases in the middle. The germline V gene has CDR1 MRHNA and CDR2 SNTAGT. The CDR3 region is CASSDSVGMGYGYTF. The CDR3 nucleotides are TGTGCCAGCAGTGACTCGGTCGGGATGGGCTATGGCTACACCTTC.

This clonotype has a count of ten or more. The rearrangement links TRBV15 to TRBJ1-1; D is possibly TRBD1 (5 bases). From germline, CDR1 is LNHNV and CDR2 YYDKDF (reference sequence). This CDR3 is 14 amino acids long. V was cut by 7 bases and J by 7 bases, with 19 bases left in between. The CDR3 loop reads CATTLAGVFGEAFF. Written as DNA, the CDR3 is TGTGCCACCACCCTAGCGGGGGTGTTTGGTGAAGCTTTCTTT.

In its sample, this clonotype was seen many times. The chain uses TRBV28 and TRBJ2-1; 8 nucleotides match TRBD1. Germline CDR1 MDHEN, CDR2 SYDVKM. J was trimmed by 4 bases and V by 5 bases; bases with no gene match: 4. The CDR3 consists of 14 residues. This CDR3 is CASSGGQGYNEQFF. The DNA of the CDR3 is TGTGCCAGCAGTGGCGGACAGGGATACAATGAGCAGTTCTTC.

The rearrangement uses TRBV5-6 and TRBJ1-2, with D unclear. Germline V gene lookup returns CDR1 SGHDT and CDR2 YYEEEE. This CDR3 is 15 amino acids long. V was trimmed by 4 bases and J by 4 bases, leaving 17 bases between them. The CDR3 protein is CASSVPTRIFYGYTF. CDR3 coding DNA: TGTGCCAGCAGCGTACCGACACGGATTTTCTATGGCTACACCTTC.

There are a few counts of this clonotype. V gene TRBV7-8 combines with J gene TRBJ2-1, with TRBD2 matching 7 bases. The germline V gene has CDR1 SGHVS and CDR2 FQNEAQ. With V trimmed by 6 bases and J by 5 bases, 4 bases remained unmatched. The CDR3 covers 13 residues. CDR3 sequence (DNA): TGTGCCAGCAGGGGGAGCGGGAACAATGAGCAGTTCTTC. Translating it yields CASRGSGNNEQFF.

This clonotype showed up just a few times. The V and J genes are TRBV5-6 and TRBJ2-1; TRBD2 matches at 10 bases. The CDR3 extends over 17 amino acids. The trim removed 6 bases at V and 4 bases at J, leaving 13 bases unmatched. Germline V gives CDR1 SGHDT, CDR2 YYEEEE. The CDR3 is CASIEAGGPYPYNEQFF. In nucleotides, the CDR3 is TGTGCCAGCATTGAAGCGGGAGGGCCATACCCGTACAATGAGCAGTTCTTC.

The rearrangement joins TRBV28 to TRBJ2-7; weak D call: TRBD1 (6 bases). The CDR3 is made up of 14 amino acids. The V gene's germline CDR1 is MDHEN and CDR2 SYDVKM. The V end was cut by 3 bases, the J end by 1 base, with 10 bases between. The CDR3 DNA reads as TGTGCCAGCAGTTTCGCTCAGGGGTCCTACGAGCAGTACGTC. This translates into CASSFAQGSYEQYV.

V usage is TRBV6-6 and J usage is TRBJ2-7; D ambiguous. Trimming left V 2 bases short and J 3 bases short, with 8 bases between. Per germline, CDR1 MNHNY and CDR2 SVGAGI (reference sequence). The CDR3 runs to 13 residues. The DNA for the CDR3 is TGTGCCAGCAGTTACGGCAGTTTCTACGAGCAGTACGTC. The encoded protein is CASSYGSFYEQYV.

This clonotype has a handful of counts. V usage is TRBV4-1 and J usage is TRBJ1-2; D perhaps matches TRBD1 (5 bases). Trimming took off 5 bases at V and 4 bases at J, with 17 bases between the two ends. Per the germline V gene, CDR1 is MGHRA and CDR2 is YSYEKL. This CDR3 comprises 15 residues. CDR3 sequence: CASSLLPGALYGYTF. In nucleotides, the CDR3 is TGCGCCAGCAGCTTGCTCCCCGGGGCGCTCTATGGCTACACCTTC.

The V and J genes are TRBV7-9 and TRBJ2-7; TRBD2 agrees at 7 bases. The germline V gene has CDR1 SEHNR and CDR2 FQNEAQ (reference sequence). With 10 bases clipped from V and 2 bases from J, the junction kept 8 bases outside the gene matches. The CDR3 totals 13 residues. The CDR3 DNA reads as TGTGCCACTATTCAGCGGGATCCCTACGAGCAGTACTTC. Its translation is CATIQRDPYEQYF. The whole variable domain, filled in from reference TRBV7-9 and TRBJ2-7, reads DTGVSQNPRHKITKRGQNVTFRCDPISEHNRLYWYRQTLGQGPEFLTYFQNEAQLEKSRLLSDRFSAERPKGSFSTLEIQRTEQGDSAMYLCATIQRDPYEQYFGPGTRLTVT.